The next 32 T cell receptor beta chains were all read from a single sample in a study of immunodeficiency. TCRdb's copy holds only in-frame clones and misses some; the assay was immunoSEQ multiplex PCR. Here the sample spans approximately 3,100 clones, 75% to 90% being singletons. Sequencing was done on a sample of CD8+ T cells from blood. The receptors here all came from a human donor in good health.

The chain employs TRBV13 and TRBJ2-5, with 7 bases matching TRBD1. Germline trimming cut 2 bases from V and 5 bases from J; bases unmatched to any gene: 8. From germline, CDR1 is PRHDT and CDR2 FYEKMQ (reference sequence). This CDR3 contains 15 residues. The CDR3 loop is CASSLPGDRAETQYF. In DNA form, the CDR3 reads TGTGCCAGCAGCTTACCAGGTGACAGGGCGGAGACCCAGTACTTC.

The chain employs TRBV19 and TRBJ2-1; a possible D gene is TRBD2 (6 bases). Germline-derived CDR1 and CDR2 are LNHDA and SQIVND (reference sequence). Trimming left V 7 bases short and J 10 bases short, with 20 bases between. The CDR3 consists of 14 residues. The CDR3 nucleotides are TGTGCCAGTATAGGAGGGGTTAGTGACCTAGAGCAGTTCTTC. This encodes CASIGGVSDLEQFF.

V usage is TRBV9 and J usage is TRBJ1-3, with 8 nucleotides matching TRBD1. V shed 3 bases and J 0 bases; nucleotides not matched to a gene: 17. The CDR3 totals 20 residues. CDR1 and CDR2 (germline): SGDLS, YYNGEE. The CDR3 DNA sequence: TGTGCCAGCAGCGCGCGGACAGGGACTAGCCGACTAAACTCTGGAAACACCATATATTTT. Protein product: CASSARTGTSRLNSGNTIYF.

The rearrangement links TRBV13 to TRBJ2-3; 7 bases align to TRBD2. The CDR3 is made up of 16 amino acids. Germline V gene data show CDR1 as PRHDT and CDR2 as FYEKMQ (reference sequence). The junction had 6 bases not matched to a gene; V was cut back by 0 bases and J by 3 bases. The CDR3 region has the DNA TGTGCCAGCAGCTTAGGGGAGGGAGGGTGGACAGATACGCAGTATTTT. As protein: CASSLGEGGWTDTQYF.

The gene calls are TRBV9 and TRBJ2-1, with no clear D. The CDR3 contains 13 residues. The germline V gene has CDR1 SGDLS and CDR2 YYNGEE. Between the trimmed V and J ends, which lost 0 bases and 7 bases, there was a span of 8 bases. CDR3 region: CASSVGNRNEQFF. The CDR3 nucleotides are TGTGCCAGCAGCGTAGGAAACCGAAATGAGCAGTTCTTC.

The CDR3 reads CASSFELAGGLRGGNEQFF. The CDR3 DNA sequence: TGTGCCAGCAGTTTTGAACTAGCGGGAGGTCTCAGGGGGGGCAATGAGCAGTTCTTC. The rearrangement links TRBV28 to TRBJ2-1; TRBD2 aligns across 12 bases. The J segment lost 6 bases and the V segment lost 3 bases, leaving 15 bases of the junction unmatched. This CDR3 is 19 amino acids long. The germline gives CDR1 MDHEN, CDR2 SYDVKM.

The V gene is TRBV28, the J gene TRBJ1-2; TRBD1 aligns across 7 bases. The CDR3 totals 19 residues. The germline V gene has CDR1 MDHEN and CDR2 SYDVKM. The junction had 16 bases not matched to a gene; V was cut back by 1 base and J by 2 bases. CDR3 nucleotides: TGTGCCAGCAGTTTATTGACGGACTTCGTGCGAGGGGGCAACTATGGCTACACCTTC. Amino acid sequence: CASSLLTDFVRGGNYGYTF.

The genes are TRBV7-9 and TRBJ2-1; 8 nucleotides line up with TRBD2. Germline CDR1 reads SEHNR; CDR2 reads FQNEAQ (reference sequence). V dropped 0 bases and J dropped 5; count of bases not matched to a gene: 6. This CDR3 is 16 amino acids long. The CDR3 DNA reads TGTGCCAGCAGCTTAGCACAAGCGGGAGACCACAATGAGCAGTTCTTC. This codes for CASSLAQAGDHNEQFF.

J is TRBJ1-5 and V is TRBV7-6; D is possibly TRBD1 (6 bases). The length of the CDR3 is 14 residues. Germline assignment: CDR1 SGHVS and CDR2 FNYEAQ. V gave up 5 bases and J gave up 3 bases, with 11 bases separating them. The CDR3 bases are TGTGCCAGCAGCATCGGACAGAACAATCAGCCCCAGCATTTT. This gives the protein CASSIGQNNQPQHF.

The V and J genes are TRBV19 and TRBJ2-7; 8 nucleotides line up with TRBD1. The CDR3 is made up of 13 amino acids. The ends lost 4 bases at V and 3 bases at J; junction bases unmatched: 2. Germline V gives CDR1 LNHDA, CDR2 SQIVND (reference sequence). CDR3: CASSKDRGYEQYF. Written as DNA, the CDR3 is TGTGCCAGTAGTAAAGACAGGGGCTACGAGCAGTACTTC.

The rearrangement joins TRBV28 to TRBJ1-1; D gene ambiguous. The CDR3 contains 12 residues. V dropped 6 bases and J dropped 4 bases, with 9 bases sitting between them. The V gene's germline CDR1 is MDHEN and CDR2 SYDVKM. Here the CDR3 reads CASRDQVTEAFF. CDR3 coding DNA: TGTGCCAGCAGGGACCAGGTCACTGAAGCTTTCTTT.

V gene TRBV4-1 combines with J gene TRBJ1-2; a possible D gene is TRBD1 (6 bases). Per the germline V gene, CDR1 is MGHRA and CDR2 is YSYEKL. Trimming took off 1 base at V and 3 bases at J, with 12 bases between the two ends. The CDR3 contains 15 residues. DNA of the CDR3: TGCGCCAGCAGCCAAGTAGGGGGGGCGGACTATGGCTACACCTTC. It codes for CASSQVGGADYGYTF.

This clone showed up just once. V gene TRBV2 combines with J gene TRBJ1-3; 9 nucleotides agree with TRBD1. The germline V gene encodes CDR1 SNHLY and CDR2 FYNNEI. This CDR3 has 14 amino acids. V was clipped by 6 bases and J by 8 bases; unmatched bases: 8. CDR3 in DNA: TGTGCCAGCAGCGACCGGGACAGGGCAGACACCATATATTTT. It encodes CASSDRDRADTIYF.

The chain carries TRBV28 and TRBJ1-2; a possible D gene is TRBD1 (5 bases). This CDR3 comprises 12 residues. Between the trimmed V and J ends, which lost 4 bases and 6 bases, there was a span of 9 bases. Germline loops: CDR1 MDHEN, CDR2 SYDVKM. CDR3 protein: CASSSGVDGYTF. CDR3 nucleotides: TGTGCCAGCAGTTCGGGGGTGGATGGCTACACCTTC.

DNA for the CDR3: TGTGCCAGCAGCTTCTTGACCCAGGACACCATATATTTT. Encoded protein: CASSFLTQDTIYF. V is TRBV13 and J is TRBJ1-3; D uncertain. Germline-derived CDR1 and CDR2 are PRHDT and FYEKMQ (reference sequence). This CDR3 is built from 13 residues. Trimming took off 3 bases at V and 8 bases at J, with 11 bases between the two ends.

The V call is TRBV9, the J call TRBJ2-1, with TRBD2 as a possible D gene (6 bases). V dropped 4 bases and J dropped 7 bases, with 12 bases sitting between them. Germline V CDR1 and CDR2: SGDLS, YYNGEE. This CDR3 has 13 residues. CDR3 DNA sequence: TGTGCCAGCAGCATCGGGAGTTCGAATGAGCAGTTCTTC. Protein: CASSIGSSNEQFF.

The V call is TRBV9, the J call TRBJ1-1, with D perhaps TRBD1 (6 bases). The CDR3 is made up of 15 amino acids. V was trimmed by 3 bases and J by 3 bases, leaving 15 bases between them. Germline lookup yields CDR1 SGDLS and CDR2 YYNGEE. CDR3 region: CASSGGLRGDTEAFF. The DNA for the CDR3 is TGTGCCAGCAGCGGGGGCCTAAGGGGGGACACTGAAGCTTTCTTT.

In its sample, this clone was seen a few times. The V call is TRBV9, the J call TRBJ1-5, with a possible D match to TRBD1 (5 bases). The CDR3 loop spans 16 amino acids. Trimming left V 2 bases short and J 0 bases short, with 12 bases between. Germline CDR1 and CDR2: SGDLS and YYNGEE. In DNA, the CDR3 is TGTGCCAGCAGCGTGACGGGGGAATTTAGCAATCAGCCCCAGCATTTT. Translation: CASSVTGEFSNQPQHF.

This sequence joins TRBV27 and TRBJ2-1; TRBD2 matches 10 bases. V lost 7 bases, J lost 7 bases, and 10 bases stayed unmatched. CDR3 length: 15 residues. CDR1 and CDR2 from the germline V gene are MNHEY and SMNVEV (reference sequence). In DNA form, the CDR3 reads TGTGCCAGCAAGTCTCTTAGCGGGAGGAGGAATGAGCAGTTCTTC. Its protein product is CASKSLSGRRNEQFF.

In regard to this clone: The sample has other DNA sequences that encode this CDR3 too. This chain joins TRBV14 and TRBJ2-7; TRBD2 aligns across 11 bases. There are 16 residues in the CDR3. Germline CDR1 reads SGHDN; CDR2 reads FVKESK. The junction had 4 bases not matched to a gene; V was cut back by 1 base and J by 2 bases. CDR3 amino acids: CASSQAGTSGTYEQYF. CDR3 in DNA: TGTGCCAGCAGCCAAGCCGGGACTAGCGGAACCTACGAGCAGTACTTC.

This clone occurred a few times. This CDR3 reads CASSGGLGYGYTF. CDR3 in DNA: TGTGCCAGCAGCGGGGGGCTAGGGTATGGCTACACCTTC. V and J are TRBV3-1 (or the pseudogene TRBV3-2) and TRBJ1-2; tentatively, D is TRBD1 (6 bases). The germline V gene has CDR1 LGHDT and CDR2 YNNKEL (reference sequence). With 5 bases removed from V and 5 bases from J, the gap between germline ends came to 12 bases. The CDR3 runs 13 residues.

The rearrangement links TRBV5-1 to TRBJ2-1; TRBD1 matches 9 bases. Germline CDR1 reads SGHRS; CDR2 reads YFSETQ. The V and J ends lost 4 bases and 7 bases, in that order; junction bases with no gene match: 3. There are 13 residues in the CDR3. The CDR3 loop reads CASSRGQGNEQFF. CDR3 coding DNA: TGCGCCAGCAGCAGGGGACAGGGAAATGAGCAGTTCTTC.

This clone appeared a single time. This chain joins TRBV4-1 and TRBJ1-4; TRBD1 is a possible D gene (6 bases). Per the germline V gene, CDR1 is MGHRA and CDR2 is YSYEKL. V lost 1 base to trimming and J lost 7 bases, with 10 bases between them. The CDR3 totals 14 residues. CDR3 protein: CASSQGTGLEKLFF. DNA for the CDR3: TGCGCCAGCAGCCAAGGAACAGGGCTTGAAAAACTGTTTTTT.

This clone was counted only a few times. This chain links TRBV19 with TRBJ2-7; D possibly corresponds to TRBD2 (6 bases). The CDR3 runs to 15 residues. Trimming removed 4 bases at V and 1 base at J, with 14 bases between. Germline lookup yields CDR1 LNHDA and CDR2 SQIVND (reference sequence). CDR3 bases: TGTGCCAGTAGTACCGACACCGGGGGATCCTACGAGCAGTACTTC. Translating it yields CASSTDTGGSYEQYF. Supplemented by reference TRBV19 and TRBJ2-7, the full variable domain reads DGGITQSPKYLFRKEGQNVTLSCEQNLNHDAMYWYRQDPGQGLRLIYYSQIVNDFQKGDIAEGYSVSREKKESFPLTVTSAQKNPTAFYLCASSTDTGGSYEQYFGPGTRLTVT.

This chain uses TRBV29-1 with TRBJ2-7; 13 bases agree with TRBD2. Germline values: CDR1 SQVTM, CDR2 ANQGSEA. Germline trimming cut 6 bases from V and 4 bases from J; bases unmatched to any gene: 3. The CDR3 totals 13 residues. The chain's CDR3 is CSVGLAGEYEQYF. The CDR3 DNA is TGCAGCGTCGGACTAGCGGGGGAATACGAGCAGTACTTC.

The DNA of the CDR3 is TGTGCCAGTAGTAATGGAAACTACAAGAATGAAAAACTGTTTTTT. Protein sequence: CASSNGNYKNEKLFF. This rearrangement joins TRBV19 to TRBJ1-4; D gene uncertain. The CDR3 has 15 amino acids. V lost 4 bases and J 5 bases, leaving 14 bases between the germline ends. The germline CDR1 and CDR2 sequences are LNHDA and SQIVND (reference sequence).

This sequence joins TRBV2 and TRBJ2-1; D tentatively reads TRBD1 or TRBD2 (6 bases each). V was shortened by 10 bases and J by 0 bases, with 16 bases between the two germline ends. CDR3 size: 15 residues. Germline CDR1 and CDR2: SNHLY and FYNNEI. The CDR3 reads CATRGLGGSYNEQFF. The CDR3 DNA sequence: TGTGCCACCCGGGGGCTGGGGGGCTCCTACAATGAGCAGTTCTTC.

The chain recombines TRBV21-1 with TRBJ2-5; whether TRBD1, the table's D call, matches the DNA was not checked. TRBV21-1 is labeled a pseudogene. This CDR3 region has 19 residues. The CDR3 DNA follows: TGTGCCAGCAGCAAATACGGACAGGGAGTTCAGTTCAGTCGGGAGACCCAGTACTTC. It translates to CASSKYGQGVQFSRETQYF.

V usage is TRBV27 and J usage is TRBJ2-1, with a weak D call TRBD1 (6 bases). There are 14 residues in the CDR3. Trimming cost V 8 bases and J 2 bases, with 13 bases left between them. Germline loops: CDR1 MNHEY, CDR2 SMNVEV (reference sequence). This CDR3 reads CASARGGTYNEQFF. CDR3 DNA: TGTGCCAGCGCCAGGGGTGGCACCTACAATGAGCAGTTCTTC.

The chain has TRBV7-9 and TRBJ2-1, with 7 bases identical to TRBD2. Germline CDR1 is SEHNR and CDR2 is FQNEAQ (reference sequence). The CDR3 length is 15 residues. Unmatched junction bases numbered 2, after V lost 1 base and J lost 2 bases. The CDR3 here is CASSLVGTTYNEQFF. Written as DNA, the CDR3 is TGTGCCAGCAGCTTAGTAGGGACTACCTACAATGAGCAGTTCTTC.

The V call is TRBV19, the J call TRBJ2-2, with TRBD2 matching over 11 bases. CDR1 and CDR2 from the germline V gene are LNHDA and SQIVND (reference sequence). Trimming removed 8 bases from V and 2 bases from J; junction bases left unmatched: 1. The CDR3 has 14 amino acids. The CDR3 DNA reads TGTGCCAGTGGACTAGCGGGTAACACCGGGGAGCTGTTTTTT. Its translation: CASGLAGNTGELFF.

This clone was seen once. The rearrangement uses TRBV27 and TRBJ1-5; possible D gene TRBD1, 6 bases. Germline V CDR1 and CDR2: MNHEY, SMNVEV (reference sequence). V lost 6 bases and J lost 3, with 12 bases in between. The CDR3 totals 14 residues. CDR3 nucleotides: TGTGCCAGCAGCCTCAACAGGGTCAATCAGCCCCAGCATTTT. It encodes CASSLNRVNQPQHF.